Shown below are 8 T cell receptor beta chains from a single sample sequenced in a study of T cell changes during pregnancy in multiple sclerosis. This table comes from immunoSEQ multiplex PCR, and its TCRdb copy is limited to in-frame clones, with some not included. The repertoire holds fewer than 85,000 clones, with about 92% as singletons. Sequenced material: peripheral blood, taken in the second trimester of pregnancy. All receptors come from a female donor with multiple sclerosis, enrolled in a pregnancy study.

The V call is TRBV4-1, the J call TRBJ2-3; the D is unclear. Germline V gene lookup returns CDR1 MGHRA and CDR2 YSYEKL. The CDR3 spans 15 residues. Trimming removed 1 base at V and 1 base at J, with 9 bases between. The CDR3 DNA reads TGCGCCAGCAGCCAAGGACTGGCGGGCACAGATACGCAGTATTTT. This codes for CASSQGLAGTDTQYF.

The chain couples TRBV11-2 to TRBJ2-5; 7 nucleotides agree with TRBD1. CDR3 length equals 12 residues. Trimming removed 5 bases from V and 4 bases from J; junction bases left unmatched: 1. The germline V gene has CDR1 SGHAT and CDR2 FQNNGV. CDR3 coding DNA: TGTGCCAGCAGCAAGGGGGCAGAGACCCAGTACTTC. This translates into CASSKGAETQYF.

The CDR3 DNA is TGCGCCAGCAGCGGCGGGACTAGCGGGAGGACCCCGGGGGAGCTGTTTTTT. Protein product: CASSGGTSGRTPGELFF. The chain is built from TRBV5-1 and TRBJ2-2; 15 bases line up with TRBD2. The ends lost 4 bases at V and 8 bases at J; junction bases unmatched: 9. CDR1 and CDR2 from the germline V gene are SGHRS and YFSETQ. CDR3 length equals 17 residues.

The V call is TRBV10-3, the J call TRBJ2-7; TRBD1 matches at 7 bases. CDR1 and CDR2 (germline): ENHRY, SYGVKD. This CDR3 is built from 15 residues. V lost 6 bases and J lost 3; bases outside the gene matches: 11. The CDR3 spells CAIRMGTEPRYEQYF. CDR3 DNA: TGTGCCATCAGGATGGGGACAGAGCCTCGCTACGAGCAGTACTTC.

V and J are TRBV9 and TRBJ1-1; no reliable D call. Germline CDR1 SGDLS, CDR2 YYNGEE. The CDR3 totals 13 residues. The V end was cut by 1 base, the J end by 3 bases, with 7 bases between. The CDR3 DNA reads TGTGCCAGCAGCGTAAGGAGGGACACTGAAGCTTTCTTT. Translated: CASSVRRDTEAFF. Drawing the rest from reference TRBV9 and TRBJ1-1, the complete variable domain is DSGVTQTPKHLITATGQRVTLRCSPRSGDLSVYWYQQSLDQGLQFLIQYYNGEERAKGNILERFSAQQFPDLHSELNLSSLELGDSALYFCASSVRRDTEAFFGQGTRLTVV.

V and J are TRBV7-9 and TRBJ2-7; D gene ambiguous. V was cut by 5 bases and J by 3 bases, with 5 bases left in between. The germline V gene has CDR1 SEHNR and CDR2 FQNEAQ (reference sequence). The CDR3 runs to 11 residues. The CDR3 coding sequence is TGTGCCAGCAGCCCAGGCTACGAGCAGTACTTC. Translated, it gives CASSPGYEQYF.

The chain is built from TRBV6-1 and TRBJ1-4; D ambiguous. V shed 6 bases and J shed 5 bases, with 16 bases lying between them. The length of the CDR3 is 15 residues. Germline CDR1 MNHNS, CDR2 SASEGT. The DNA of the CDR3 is TGTGCCAGCAGGGACCCCTCACCGGGGAATGAAAAACTGTTTTTT. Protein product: CASRDPSPGNEKLFF.

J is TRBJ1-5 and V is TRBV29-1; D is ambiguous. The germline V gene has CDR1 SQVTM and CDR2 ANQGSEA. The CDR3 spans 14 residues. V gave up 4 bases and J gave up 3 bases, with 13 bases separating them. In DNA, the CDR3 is TGCAGCGTTGCAAGCGGTGGGTCCAATCAGCCCCAGCATTTT. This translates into CSVASGGSNQPQHF.